This TCR beta chain was captured by sequencing in a study of vaccination and CD4 T cells after COVID-19. About the research overall: Two of the convalescents were Hispanic, and the group consisted of six males and four females. Ranging from 14 to 241, the interval between dose two and post-vaccine sampling had a median of about ten weeks.

Looked up from germline, CDR1 is LNHDA and CDR2 is SQIVND (reference sequence). The length of the CDR3 is 13 residues. V was cut by 3 bases and J by 9 bases, with 9 bases left in between. PCR tests turned positive between March and December 2020, before US Alpha, Beta and Delta variants. Via MiXCR, TCRdb re-called the PCR reads, giving one row per CDR3 protein. The table shows tens of thousands of distinct CDR3 sequences, with about three fifths occurring only once. The chain recombines TRBV19 with TRBJ1-6; no firm D call. This clonotype originated in a human donor who had recovered from COVID-19. This specimen was CD4+ T cells from blood, taken before SARS-CoV-2 vaccination. CDR3 nucleotide sequence: TGTGCCAGTAGTATCGGTCGGGGTTCACCCCTCCACTTT. It is translated as CASSIGRGSPLHF.